This TCR beta chain is drawn from a study of Graves' ophthalmopathy and Graves' hyperthyroidism. The germline V gene encodes CDR1 SGHTA and CDR2 FQGNSA. V dropped 1 base and J dropped 4; count of bases not matched to a gene: 6. The CDR3 runs to 16 residues. This clonotype has a handful of counts. The sequenced template was RNA, covering the TCR beta CDR3 region. HTBI primers were employed in first-round RT-PCR, then a second-round multiplex PCR followed. MiXCR, applied by TCRdb to the multiplex PCR reads, yields one record per CDR3 protein. The table records 740,000 or so distinct CDR3 sequences, roughly 41% of them present only once.

The rearrangement uses TRBV7-2 and TRBJ1-1; TRBD1 matches 10 bases. Sequenced material: peripheral blood. This sequence was found in an adult man with Graves' ophthalmopathy. The chain's CDR3 is CASSLVGGQGSTEAFF. CDR3 in DNA: TGTGCCAGCAGCTTAGTTGGGGGACAGGGGAGCACTGAAGCTTTCTTT.